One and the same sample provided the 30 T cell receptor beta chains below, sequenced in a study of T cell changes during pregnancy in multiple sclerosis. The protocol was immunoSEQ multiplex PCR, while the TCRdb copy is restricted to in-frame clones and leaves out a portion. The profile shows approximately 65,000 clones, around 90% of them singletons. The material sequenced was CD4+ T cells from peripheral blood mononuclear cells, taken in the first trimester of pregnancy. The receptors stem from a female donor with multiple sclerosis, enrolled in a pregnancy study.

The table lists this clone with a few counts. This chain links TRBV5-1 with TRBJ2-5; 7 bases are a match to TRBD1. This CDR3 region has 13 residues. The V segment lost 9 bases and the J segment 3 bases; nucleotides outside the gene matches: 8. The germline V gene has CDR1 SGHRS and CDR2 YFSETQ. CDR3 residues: CATSTGDEETQYF. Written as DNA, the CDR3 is TGCGCCACCTCAACAGGGGATGAAGAGACCCAGTACTTC.

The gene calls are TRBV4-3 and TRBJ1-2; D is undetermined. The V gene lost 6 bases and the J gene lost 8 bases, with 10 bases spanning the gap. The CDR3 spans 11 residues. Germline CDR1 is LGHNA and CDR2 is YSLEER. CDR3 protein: CASRGVLGYTF. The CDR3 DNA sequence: TGCGCCAGCAGGGGCGTGCTAGGCTACACCTTC.

The CDR3 nucleotides read TGCGCCAGCAGCCAGATACAGGGGAACGACATTCAGTACTTC. Its protein product is CASSQIQGNDIQYF. The chain couples TRBV4-1 to TRBJ2-4; TRBD1 matches 7 bases. Germline trimming cut 3 bases from V and 8 bases from J; bases unmatched to any gene: 7. The CDR3 is 14 residues long. Germline V CDR1 and CDR2: MGHRA, YSYEKL.

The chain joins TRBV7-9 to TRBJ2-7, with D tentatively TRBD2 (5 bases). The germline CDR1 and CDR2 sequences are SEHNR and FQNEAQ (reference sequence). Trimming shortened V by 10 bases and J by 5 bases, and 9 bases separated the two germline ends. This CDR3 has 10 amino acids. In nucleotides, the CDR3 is TGTGCCACGGGAATTGACGAGCAGTACTTC. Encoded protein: CATGIDEQYF.

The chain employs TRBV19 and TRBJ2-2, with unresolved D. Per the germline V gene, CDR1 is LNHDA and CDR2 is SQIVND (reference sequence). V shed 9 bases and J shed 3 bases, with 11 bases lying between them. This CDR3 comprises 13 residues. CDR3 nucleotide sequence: TGTGCCAGCAAGCGAGACTACACCGGGGAGCTGTTTTTT. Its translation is CASKRDYTGELFF.

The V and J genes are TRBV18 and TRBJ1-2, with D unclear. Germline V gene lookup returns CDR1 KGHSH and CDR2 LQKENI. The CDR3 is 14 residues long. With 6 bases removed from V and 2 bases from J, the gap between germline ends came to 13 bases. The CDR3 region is CASSPRTVNYGYTF. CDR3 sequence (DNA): TGTGCCAGCTCCCCTCGCACGGTCAACTATGGCTACACCTTC. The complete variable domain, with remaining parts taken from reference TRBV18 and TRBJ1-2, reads NAGVMQNPRHLVRRRGQEARLRCSPMKGHSHVYWYRQLPEEGLKFMVYLQKENIIDESGMPKERFSAEFPKEGPSILRIQQVVRGDSAAYFCASSPRTVNYGYTFGSGTRLTVV.

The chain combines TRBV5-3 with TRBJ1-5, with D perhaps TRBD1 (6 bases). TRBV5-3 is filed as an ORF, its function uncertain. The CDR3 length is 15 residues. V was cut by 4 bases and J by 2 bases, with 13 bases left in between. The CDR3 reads CARSPPDRCNQPQHF. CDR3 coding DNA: TGTGCCAGAAGCCCGCCCGACAGGTGCAATCAGCCCCAGCATTTT.

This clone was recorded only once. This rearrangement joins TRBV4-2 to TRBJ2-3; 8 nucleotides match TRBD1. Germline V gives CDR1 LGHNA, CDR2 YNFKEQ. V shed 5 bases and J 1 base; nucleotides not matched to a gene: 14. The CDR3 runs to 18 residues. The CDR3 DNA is TGTGCCAGCAGCTTAGGGGTTAAAGACAGGGGCCGCACAGATACGCAGTATTTT. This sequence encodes CASSLGVKDRGRTDTQYF.

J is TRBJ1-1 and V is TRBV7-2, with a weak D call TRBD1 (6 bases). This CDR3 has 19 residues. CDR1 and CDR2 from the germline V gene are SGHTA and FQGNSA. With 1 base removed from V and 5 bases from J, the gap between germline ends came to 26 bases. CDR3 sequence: CASSLGRGGGVASGTEAFF. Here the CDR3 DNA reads TGTGCCAGCAGCTTAGGCCGTGGCGGGGGCGTGGCCTCGGGGACTGAAGCTTTCTTT. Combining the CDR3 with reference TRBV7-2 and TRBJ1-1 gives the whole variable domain GAGVSQSPSNKVTEKGKDVELRCDPISGHTALYWYRQSLGQGLEFLIYFQGNSAPDKSGLPSDRFSAERTGGSVSTLTIQRTQQEDSAVYLCASSLGRGGGVASGTEAFFGQGTRLTVV.

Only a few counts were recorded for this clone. CDR3 protein: CATGGATTGYTF. CDR3 DNA: TGTGCCACCGGCGGGGCTACTACTGGATACACCTTC. This sequence joins TRBV7-2 and TRBJ1-2; D perhaps matches TRBD1 (5 bases). The CDR3 totals 12 residues. Trimming left V 10 bases short and J 11 bases short, with 20 bases between. From germline, CDR1 is SGHTA and CDR2 FQGNSA.

The CDR3 bases are TGTGCCAGCAGTGTACGGACAGGGCTCTATGGCTACACCTTC. Translated: CASSVRTGLYGYTF. The V and J genes are TRBV6-5 and TRBJ1-2, with 8 bases aligning to TRBD1. CDR3 length: 14 amino acids. Germline V gene lookup returns CDR1 MNHEY and CDR2 SVGAGI. The ends lost 5 bases at V and 4 bases at J; junction bases unmatched: 6.

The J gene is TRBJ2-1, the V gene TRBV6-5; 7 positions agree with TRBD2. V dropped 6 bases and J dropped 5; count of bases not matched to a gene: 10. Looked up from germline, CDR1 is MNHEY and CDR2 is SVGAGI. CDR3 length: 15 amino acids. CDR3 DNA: TGTGCCAGCAGCCCCCGGGGGGAACCTAACAATGAGCAGTTCTTC. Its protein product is CASSPRGEPNNEQFF.

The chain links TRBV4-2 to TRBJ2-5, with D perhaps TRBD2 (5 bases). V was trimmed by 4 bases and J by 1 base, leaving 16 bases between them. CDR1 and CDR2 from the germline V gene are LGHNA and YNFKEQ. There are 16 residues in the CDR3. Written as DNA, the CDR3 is TGTGCCAGCAGCCCTCTCGCGGTCGGGGTCCAAGAGACCCAGTACTTC. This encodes CASSPLAVGVQETQYF.

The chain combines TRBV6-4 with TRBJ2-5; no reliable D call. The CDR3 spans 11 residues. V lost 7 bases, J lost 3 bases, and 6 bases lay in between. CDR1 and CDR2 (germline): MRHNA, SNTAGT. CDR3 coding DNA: TGTGCCAGCATCGTTGAAGAGACCCAGTACTTC. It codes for CASIVEETQYF.

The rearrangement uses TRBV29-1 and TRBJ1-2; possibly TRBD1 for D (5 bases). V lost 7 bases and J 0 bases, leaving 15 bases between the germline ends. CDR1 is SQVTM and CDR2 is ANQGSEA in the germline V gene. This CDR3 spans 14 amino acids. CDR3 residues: CSARRVGPNYGYTF. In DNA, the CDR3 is TGCAGCGCCCGCCGGGTGGGGCCTAACTATGGCTACACCTTC.

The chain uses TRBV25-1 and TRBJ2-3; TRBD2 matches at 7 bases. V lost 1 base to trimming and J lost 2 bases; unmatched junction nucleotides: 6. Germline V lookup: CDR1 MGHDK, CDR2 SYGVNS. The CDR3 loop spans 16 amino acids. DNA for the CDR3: TGTGCCAGCAGTGAATGGGGGGGACCCTCCACAGATACGCAGTATTTT. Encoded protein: CASSEWGGPSTDTQYF.

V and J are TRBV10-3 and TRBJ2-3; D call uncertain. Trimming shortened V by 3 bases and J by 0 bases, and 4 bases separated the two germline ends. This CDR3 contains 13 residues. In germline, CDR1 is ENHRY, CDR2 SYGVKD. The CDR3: CAISDSSTDTQYF. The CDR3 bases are TGTGCCATCAGTGACTCTAGCACAGATACGCAGTATTTT.

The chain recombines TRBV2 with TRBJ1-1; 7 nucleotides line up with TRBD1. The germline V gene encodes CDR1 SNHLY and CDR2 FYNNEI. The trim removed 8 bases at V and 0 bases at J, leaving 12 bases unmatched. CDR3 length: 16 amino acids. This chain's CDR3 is CASDSSGTDMNTEAFF. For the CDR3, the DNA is TGTGCCAGCGATTCCTCCGGGACAGATATGAACACTGAAGCTTTCTTT.

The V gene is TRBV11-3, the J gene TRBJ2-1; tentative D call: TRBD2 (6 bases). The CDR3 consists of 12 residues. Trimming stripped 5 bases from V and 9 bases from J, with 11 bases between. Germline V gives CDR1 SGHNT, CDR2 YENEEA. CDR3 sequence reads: CASSVKGLEQFF. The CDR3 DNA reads TGTGCCAGCAGCGTCAAGGGACTTGAGCAGTTCTTC.

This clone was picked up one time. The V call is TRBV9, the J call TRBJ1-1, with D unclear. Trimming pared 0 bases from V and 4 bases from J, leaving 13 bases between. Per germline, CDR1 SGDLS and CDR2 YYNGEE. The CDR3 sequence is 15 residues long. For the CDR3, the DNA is TGTGCCAGCAGCGTAGATGGGTACCCGGGCACTGAAGCTTTCTTT. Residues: CASSVDGYPGTEAFF.

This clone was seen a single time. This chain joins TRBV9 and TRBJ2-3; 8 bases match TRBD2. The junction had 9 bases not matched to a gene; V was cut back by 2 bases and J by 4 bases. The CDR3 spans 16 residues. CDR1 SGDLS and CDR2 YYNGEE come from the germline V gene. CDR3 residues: CASSVFAGGGSDTQYF. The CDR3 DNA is TGTGCCAGCAGCGTGTTCGCGGGGGGCGGGTCAGATACGCAGTATTTT. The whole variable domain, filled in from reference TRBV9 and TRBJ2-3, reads DSGVTQTPKHLITATGQRVTLRCSPRSGDLSVYWYQQSLDQGLQFLIQYYNGEERAKGNILERFSAQQFPDLHSELNLSSLELGDSALYFCASSVFAGGGSDTQYFGPGTRLTVL.

The DNA of the CDR3 is TGTGCCAGCACTTGGGGGGGACAGGGCTACGAGCAGTACTTC. Translation: CASTWGGQGYEQYF. The chain has TRBV2 and TRBJ2-7; 9 bases line up with TRBD1. This CDR3 has 14 amino acids. Germline-derived CDR1 and CDR2 are SNHLY and FYNNEI. V was pared by 7 bases and J by 3 bases, with 7 bases of the junction left unmatched. The entire variable domain, with the rest obtained from reference TRBV2 and TRBJ2-7, is as follows: EPEVTQTPSHQVTQMGQEVILRCVPISNHLYFYWYRQILGQKVEFLVSFYNNEISEKSEIFDDQFSVERPDGSNFTLKIRSTKLEDSAMYFCASTWGGQGYEQYFGPGTRLTVT.

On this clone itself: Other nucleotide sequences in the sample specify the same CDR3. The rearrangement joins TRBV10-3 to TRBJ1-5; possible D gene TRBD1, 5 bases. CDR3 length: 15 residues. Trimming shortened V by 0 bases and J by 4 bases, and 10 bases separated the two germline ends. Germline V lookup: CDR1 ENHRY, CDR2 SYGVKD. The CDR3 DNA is TGTGCCATCAGTGAGTCGGGCGGGGGGAATCAGCCCCAGCATTTT. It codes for CAISESGGGNQPQHF.

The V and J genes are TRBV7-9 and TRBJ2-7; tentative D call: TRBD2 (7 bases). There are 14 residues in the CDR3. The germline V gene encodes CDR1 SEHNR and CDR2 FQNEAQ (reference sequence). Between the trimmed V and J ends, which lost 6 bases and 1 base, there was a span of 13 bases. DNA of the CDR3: TGTGCCAGCAGGGAGGGGGGGTCTTCCTACGAGCAGTACTTC. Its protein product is CASREGGSSYEQYF.

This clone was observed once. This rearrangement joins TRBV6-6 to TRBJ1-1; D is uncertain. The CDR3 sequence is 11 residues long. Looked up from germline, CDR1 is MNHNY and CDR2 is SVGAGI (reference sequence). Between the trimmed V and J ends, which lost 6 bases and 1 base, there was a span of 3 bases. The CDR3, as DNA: TGTGCCAGCAGAGCGAACACTGAAGCTTTCTTT. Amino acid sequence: CASRANTEAFF.

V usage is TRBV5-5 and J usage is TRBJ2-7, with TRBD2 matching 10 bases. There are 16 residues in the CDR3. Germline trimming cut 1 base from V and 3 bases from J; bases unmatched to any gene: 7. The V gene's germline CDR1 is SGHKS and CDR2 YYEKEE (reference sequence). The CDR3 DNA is TGTGCCAGCAGCTTGTTCCAGCGGGGGGGCCTCTACGAGCAGTACTTC. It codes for CASSLFQRGGLYEQYF.

DNA of the CDR3: TGTGCCAGCAGTGTATTTGGGGCGTCGGACACTGAAGCTTTCTTT. Its translation: CASSVFGASDTEAFF. V gene TRBV6-1 combines with J gene TRBJ1-1; the D gene is possibly TRBD1 (5 bases). Between the trimmed V and J ends, which lost 4 bases and 3 bases, there was a span of 15 bases. This CDR3 has 15 residues. The germline gives CDR1 MNHNS, CDR2 SASEGT.

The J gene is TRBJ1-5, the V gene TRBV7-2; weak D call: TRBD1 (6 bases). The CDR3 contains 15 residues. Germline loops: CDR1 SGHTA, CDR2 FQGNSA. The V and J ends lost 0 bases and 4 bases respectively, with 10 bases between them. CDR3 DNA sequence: TGTGCCAGCAGCTTAGCCAGGGGCGCGAATCAGCCCCAGCATTTT. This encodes CASSLARGANQPQHF. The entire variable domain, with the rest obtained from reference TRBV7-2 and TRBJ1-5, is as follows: GAGVSQSPSNKVTEKGKDVELRCDPISGHTALYWYRQSLGQGLEFLIYFQGNSAPDKSGLPSDRFSAERTGGSVSTLTIQRTQQEDSAVYLCASSLARGANQPQHFGDGTRLSIL.

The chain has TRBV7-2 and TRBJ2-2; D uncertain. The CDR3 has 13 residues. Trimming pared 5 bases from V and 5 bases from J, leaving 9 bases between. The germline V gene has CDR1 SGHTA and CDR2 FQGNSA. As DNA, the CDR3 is TGTGCCAGCAGCGCGGTCTTTACCGGGGAGCTGTTTTTT. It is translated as CASSAVFTGELFF.

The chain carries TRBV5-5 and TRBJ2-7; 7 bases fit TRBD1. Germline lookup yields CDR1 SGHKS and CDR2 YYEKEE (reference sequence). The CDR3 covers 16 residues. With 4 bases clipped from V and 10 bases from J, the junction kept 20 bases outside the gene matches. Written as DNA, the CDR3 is TGTGCCAGCAGCCCAGAGGTGGGGGCAGGGGGTGGATTACAGTACTTC. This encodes CASSPEVGAGGGLQYF.